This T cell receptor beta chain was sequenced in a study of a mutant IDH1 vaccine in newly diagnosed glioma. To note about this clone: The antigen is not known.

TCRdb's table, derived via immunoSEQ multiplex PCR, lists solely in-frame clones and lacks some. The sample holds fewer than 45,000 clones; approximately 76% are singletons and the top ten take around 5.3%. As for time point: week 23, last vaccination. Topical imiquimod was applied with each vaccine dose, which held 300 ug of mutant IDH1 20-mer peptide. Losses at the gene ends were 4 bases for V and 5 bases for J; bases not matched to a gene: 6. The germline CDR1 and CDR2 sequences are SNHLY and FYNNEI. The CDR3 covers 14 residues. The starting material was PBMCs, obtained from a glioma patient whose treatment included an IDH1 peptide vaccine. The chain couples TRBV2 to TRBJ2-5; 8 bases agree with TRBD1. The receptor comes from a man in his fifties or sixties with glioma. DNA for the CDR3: TGTGCCAGCAGTGCGAAGACAGGGGACGAGACCCAGTACTTC. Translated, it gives CASSAKTGDETQYF.